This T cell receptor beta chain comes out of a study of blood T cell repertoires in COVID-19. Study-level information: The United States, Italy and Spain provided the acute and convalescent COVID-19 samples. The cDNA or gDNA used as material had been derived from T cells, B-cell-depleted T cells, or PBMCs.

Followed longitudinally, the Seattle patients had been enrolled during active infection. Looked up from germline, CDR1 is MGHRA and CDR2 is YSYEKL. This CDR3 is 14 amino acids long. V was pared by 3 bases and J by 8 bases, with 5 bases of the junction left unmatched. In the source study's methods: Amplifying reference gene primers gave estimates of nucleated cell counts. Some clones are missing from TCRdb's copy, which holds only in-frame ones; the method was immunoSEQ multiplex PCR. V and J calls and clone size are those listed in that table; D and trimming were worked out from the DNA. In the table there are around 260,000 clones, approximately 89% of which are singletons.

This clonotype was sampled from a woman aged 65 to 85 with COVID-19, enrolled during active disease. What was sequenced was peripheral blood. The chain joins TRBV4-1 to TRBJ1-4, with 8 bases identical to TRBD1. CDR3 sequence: CASSQTGAGEKLFF. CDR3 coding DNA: TGCGCCAGCAGCCAGACAGGGGCTGGGGAAAAACTGTTTTTT.